Below, one T cell receptor beta chain is given with its context. The data were taken from a study of patients and donors after allogeneic stem cell transplantation. TCRdb reanalysed the RT-PCR reads using MiXCR and keeps one entry per CDR3 protein. Counted here are about 960,000 distinct CDR3 sequences, approximately 18% occurring once; the ten biggest clones make up roughly 6%. Sequenced sample: blood, either unsorted or a sorted T cell fraction (not recorded which). The clonotype originates from a human donor who was either an allogeneic HSCT recipient or a stem cell or donor lymphocyte infusion donor (not recorded which). It is not recorded whose cells these are; they may come from a transplant donor.

DNA for the CDR3: TGCGCCAGCCGGCGACAGGGGACTAGCACAGATACGCAGTATTTT. Translated, it gives CASRRQGTSTDTQYF. J is TRBJ2-3 and V is TRBV5-1; 8 nucleotides line up with TRBD1. CDR1 and CDR2 (germline): SGHRS, YFSETQ. The V gene end was trimmed by 7 bases and the J gene end by 0 bases; junction bases not matched to a gene: 7. The CDR3 contains 15 residues. The full variable domain, rest sourced from reference TRBV5-1 and TRBJ2-3, is KAGVTQTPRYLIKTRGQQVTLSCSPISGHRSVSWYQQTPGQGLQFLFEYFSETQRNKGNFPGRFSGRQFSNSRSEMNVSTLELGDSALYLCASRRQGTSTDTQYFGPGTRLTVL.